This passage covers 30 T cell receptor beta chains from one sample sequenced in a study of T cell responses to AZD1222 COVID-19 vaccine. TCRdb's copy holds only in-frame clones and misses some; the assay was immunoSEQ multiplex PCR. Among about 31,000 clones, 85% to 90% were seen once, and the ten largest hold 13% to 15%. The sample was peripheral blood, taken 28 days after the second AZD1222 dose. The receptors here all came from an adult who received the AZD1222 COVID-19 vaccine.

This clone was seen a single time. The chain recombines TRBV3-1 (or the pseudogene TRBV3-2) with TRBJ1-6; D gene uncertain. The CDR3 has 15 residues. Germline V lookup: CDR1 LGHDT, CDR2 YNNKEL (reference sequence). V lost 1 base, J lost 8 bases, and 12 bases lay in between. DNA of the CDR3: TGTGCCAGCAGCCAAGGGGCAGGTCGCGATTCACCCCTCCACTTT. Encoded protein: CASSQGAGRDSPLHF.

The chain combines TRBV6-6 with TRBJ2-5; D possibly corresponds to TRBD1 (5 bases). The germline V gene encodes CDR1 MNHNY and CDR2 SVGAGI (reference sequence). CDR3 length: 14 amino acids. V lost 2 bases to trimming and J lost 5 bases, with 12 bases between them. The CDR3 loop reads CASSYPQGLETQYF. The DNA of the CDR3 is TGTGCCAGCAGTTACCCGCAGGGATTGGAGACCCAGTACTTC.

V is TRBV18 and J is TRBJ1-2; D remains unclear. Germline values: CDR1 KGHSH, CDR2 LQKENI. CDR3 length: 13 residues. Deletions cut 3 bases from V and 2 bases from J, with 7 bases between. CDR3 sequence reads: CASSPPANYGYTF. CDR3 DNA sequence: TGTGCCAGCTCACCCCCGGCGAACTATGGCTACACCTTC.

V is TRBV28 and J is TRBJ2-5; 11 nucleotides align to TRBD2. The germline CDR1 and CDR2 sequences are MDHEN and SYDVKM. The CDR3 extends over 13 amino acids. The J segment lost 4 bases and the V segment lost 9 bases, leaving 4 bases of the junction unmatched. Written as DNA, the CDR3 is TGTGCCAGTATACTAGCGGGGGCAGAGACCCAGTACTTC. Its protein product is CASILAGAETQYF.

The V and J genes are TRBV11-2 and TRBJ2-4, with 11 bases aligning to TRBD2. The CDR3 runs 18 residues. In germline, CDR1 is SGHAT, CDR2 FQNNGV. Germline trimming cut 7 bases from V and 0 bases from J; bases unmatched to any gene: 11. The CDR3 reads CASIISGGAPGAKNIQYF. The CDR3 coding sequence is TGTGCCAGCATCATTAGCGGGGGGGCGCCAGGAGCCAAAAACATTCAGTACTTC. Complete variable domain (other parts from reference TRBV11-2 and TRBJ2-4): EAGVAQSPRYKIIEKRQSVAFWCNPISGHATLYWYQQILGQGPKLLIQFQNNGVVDDSQLPKDRFSAERLKGVDSTLKIQPAKLEDSAVYLCASIISGGAPGAKNIQYFGAGTRLSVL.

V is TRBV2 and J is TRBJ1-6; D perhaps matches TRBD1 (5 bases). The CDR3 runs to 14 residues. Germline V gene sequence: CDR1 SNHLY, CDR2 FYNNEI. V lost 3 bases, J lost 7 bases, and 10 bases lay in between. CDR3 in DNA: TGTGCCAGCAGTGACGTCTGGGGGAATTCACCCCTCCACTTT. As protein: CASSDVWGNSPLHF.

V and J are TRBV7-2 and TRBJ1-2; D is undetermined. The germline CDR1 and CDR2 sequences are SGHTA and FQGNSA. This CDR3 spans 16 amino acids. The V gene lost 5 bases and the J gene lost 1 base, with 17 bases spanning the gap. The CDR3 sequence: CASSVSPHADNYGYTF. The CDR3 nucleotides are TGTGCCAGCAGCGTATCCCCCCACGCTGATAACTATGGCTACACCTTC. The variable domain in full, with the rest retrieved from reference TRBV7-2 and TRBJ1-2, is GAGVSQSPSNKVTEKGKDVELRCDPISGHTALYWYRQSLGQGLEFLIYFQGNSAPDKSGLPSDRFSAERTGGSVSTLTIQRTQQEDSAVYLCASSVSPHADNYGYTFGSGTRLTVV.

The J gene is TRBJ2-3, the V gene TRBV5-4, with a possible D match to TRBD2 (7 bases). V shed 3 bases and J shed 4 bases, with 15 bases lying between them. The V gene's germline CDR1 is SGHNT and CDR2 YYREEE (reference sequence). This CDR3 spans 15 amino acids. The CDR3, as DNA: TGTGCCAGCAGCTGGAAGACGGGGGGCTCAGATACGCAGTATTTT. This encodes CASSWKTGGSDTQYF.

The chain joins TRBV6-5 to TRBJ1-2, with D tentatively TRBD1 (6 bases). Trimming cost V 7 bases and J 1 base, with 13 bases left between them. Germline V lookup: CDR1 MNHEY, CDR2 SVGAGI. CDR3 length equals 14 residues. CDR3 DNA sequence: TGTGCCAGCACCCCCGACAGGAATAACTATGGCTACACCTTC. It is translated as CASTPDRNNYGYTF.

V usage is TRBV5-1 and J usage is TRBJ1-1, with D unresolved. Germline CDR1 and CDR2: SGHRS and YFSETQ. Trimming took off 7 bases at V and 2 bases at J, with 15 bases between the two ends. The CDR3 extends over 14 amino acids. CDR3 protein: CASFPMGSNTEAFF. The DNA for the CDR3 is TGCGCCAGCTTCCCGATGGGATCAAACACTGAAGCTTTCTTT.

This clone was picked up one time. The chain carries TRBV4-2 and TRBJ1-2; 7 bases map to TRBD1. The CDR3 covers 17 residues. Germline V gene data show CDR1 as LGHNA and CDR2 as YNFKEQ. V dropped 3 bases and J dropped 0; count of bases not matched to a gene: 10. CDR3 in amino acids: CASSQLLDRSSNYGYTF. The DNA of the CDR3 is TGTGCCAGCAGCCAGCTCCTGGACAGGTCCTCTAACTATGGCTACACCTTC.

The chain is built from TRBV19 and TRBJ1-5; the D is unclear. Germline V CDR1 and CDR2: LNHDA, SQIVND (reference sequence). The CDR3 extends over 14 amino acids. The germline V and J ends were trimmed by 1 base and 3 bases, with 7 bases remaining between them. The DNA of the CDR3 is TGTGCCAGTAGTATAGGGCGGGACAATCAGCCCCAGCATTTT. Translation gives CASSIGRDNQPQHF.

This rearrangement joins TRBV3-1 (or the pseudogene TRBV3-2) to TRBJ1-1; D is unclear. Germline lookup yields CDR1 LGHDT and CDR2 YNNKEL (reference sequence). CDR3 length: 13 residues. V was clipped by 2 bases and J by 3 bases, with 7 bases between them. The CDR3 is CASSQFGDTEAFF. CDR3 DNA: TGTGCCAGCAGCCAATTCGGGGACACTGAAGCTTTCTTT.

The chain has TRBV19 and TRBJ1-1, with 7 bases identical to TRBD1. The junction had 7 bases not matched to a gene; V was cut back by 6 bases and J by 6 bases. The CDR3 loop spans 13 amino acids. Germline V lookup: CDR1 LNHDA, CDR2 SQIVND (reference sequence). This CDR3 is CASSRGQPPEAFF. The DNA of the CDR3 is TGTGCCAGTAGCAGGGGACAGCCCCCTGAAGCTTTCTTT.

By sample fraction, this clone is medium-sized. DNA of the CDR3: TGTGCCAGCAGCTCCCGATTGAATTCCTACGAGCAGTACTTC. Protein: CASSSRLNSYEQYF. The chain links TRBV5-5 to TRBJ2-7; the D is unclear. This CDR3 is built from 14 residues. V lost 3 bases and J 1 base, leaving 11 bases between the germline ends. Germline-derived CDR1 and CDR2 are SGHKS and YYEKEE (reference sequence).

J is TRBJ2-1 and V is TRBV6-5; TRBD1 matches at 8 bases. V lost 7 bases and J lost 0; bases outside the gene matches: 5. The CDR3 has 15 amino acids. In germline, CDR1 is MNHEY, CDR2 SVGAGI. The CDR3 reads CASTGGPPSYNEQFF. The CDR3 DNA follows: TGTGCCAGCACAGGGGGCCCCCCCTCCTACAATGAGCAGTTCTTC.

The chain joins TRBV6-1 to TRBJ1-4; unclear D gene. V gave up 6 bases and J gave up 4 bases, with 12 bases separating them. Germline CDR1 and CDR2: MNHNS and SASEGT. The CDR3 totals 14 residues. The CDR3, as DNA: TGTGCCAGCAGCGACCTGGGCCTTAATGAAAAACTGTTTTTT. It translates to CASSDLGLNEKLFF.

The chain recombines TRBV7-2 with TRBJ1-3, with 8 positions matching TRBD1. V gave up 3 bases and J gave up 7 bases; unmatched junction bases: 2. The germline CDR1 and CDR2 sequences are SGHTA and FQGNSA. The CDR3 has 13 amino acids. CDR3 protein: CASSFNRGNTIYF. The CDR3 DNA reads TGTGCCAGCAGCTTTAACAGGGGGAACACCATATATTTT.

The chain is built from TRBV24-1 and TRBJ2-5; D gene uncertain. CDR1 is KGHDR and CDR2 is SFDVKD in the germline V gene. V was trimmed by 4 bases and J by 0 bases, leaving 11 bases between them. The CDR3 covers 15 residues. CDR3 DNA sequence: TGTGCCACCAGTGACCCAGCCCAGTACCAAGAGACCCAGTACTTC. Translated: CATSDPAQYQETQYF.

The CDR3: CASSLVGLSDGYTF. The DNA for the CDR3 is TGCGCCAGCAGCTTGGTAGGGCTAAGCGATGGCTACACCTTC. This chain uses TRBV5-1 with TRBJ1-2, with D unresolved. The CDR3 is 14 amino acids. The V end was cut by 0 bases, the J end by 6 bases, with 12 bases between. In germline, CDR1 is SGHRS, CDR2 YFSETQ.

The J gene is TRBJ2-5, the V gene TRBV18; D is unresolved. Trimming left V 4 bases short and J 1 base short, with 7 bases between. The CDR3 runs 13 residues. CDR1 and CDR2 (germline): KGHSH, LQKENI. The chain's CDR3 is CASSQGIQETQYF. The CDR3 DNA reads TGTGCCAGCTCACAAGGGATCCAAGAGACCCAGTACTTC.

The chain carries TRBV7-2 and TRBJ2-7, with 8 bases that match TRBD2. The trim removed 11 bases at V and 0 bases at J, leaving 9 bases unmatched. This CDR3 spans 14 amino acids. CDR1 and CDR2 (germline): SGHTA, FQGNSA. The CDR3 loop reads CASRGGTHSYEQYF. The CDR3 DNA reads TGTGCCTCTCGGGGGGGGACACACTCCTACGAGCAGTACTTC. The variable domain in full, completed from reference TRBV7-2 and TRBJ2-7, reads GAGVSQSPSNKVTEKGKDVELRCDPISGHTALYWYRQSLGQGLEFLIYFQGNSAPDKSGLPSDRFSAERTGGSVSTLTIQRTQQEDSAVYLCASRGGTHSYEQYFGPGTRLTVT.

The genes are TRBV19 and TRBJ2-7; 9 bases match TRBD2. The germline V gene encodes CDR1 LNHDA and CDR2 SQIVND (reference sequence). The CDR3 extends over 15 amino acids. V was clipped by 3 bases and J by 3 bases; unmatched bases: 6. The CDR3 region is CASSILSAGGYEQYF. DNA of the CDR3: TGTGCCAGTAGTATTCTGTCAGCGGGGGGCTACGAGCAGTACTTC.

The chain recombines TRBV5-1 with TRBJ2-3; D not certain. CDR1 is SGHRS and CDR2 is YFSETQ in the germline V gene. This CDR3 has 14 residues. Trimming removed 0 bases from V and 2 bases from J, with 7 bases in between. CDR3 sequence reads: CASSLAATTDTQYF. DNA of the CDR3: TGCGCCAGCAGCTTGGCAGCCACCACAGATACGCAGTATTTT. The full variable domain, rest sourced from reference TRBV5-1 and TRBJ2-3, is KAGVTQTPRYLIKTRGQQVTLSCSPISGHRSVSWYQQTPGQGLQFLFEYFSETQRNKGNFPGRFSGRQFSNSRSEMNVSTLELGDSALYLCASSLAATTDTQYFGPGTRLTVL.

This clone was counted between two and nine times. The chain uses TRBV20-1 and TRBJ1-2; D is unclear. This CDR3 spans 11 amino acids. V was pared by 6 bases and J by 5 bases, with 10 bases between. Germline values: CDR1 DFQATT, CDR2 SNEGSKA (reference sequence). CDR3 nucleotides: TGCAGTGCGTCTGAGGGTTATGGCTACACCTTC. This translates into CSASEGYGYTF.

The chain links TRBV5-5 to TRBJ2-3, with 9 bases fitting TRBD2. The CDR3 covers 16 residues. Trimming at V came to 2 bases and at J to 5 bases, leaving 9 bases not matched to a gene. Germline CDR1 SGHKS, CDR2 YYEKEE (reference sequence). The CDR3 nucleotides read TGTGCCAGCAGCTTCCCAAGAGCGGGGGGCGGAGATACGCAGTATTTT. Translation: CASSFPRAGGGDTQYF.

The rearrangement links TRBV11-3 to TRBJ1-2; tentative D call: TRBD1 (5 bases). The germline V and J ends were trimmed by 9 bases and 2 bases, with 13 bases remaining between them. The CDR3 spans 13 residues. CDR1 and CDR2 (germline): SGHNT, YENEEA. The CDR3 region has the DNA TGTGCCAGTAGGCAGGGCCTCAACTATGGCTACACCTTC. Amino acids: CASRQGLNYGYTF.

The rearrangement links TRBV19 to TRBJ2-2; D is ambiguous. V gave up 7 bases and J gave up 3 bases, with 3 bases separating them. Germline V gives CDR1 LNHDA, CDR2 SQIVND (reference sequence). This CDR3 contains 11 residues. CDR3 bases: TGTGCCAGTACATACACCGGGGAGCTGTTTTTT. Protein sequence: CASTYTGELFF.

This sequence joins TRBV12-3 or TRBV12-4 and TRBJ1-3; D remains ambiguous. The V and J ends lost 6 bases and 7 bases respectively, with 10 bases between them. This CDR3 spans 12 amino acids. CDR3 sequence (DNA): TGTGCCAGCAGGCAAATGATTAACACCATATATTTT. Protein product: CASRQMINTIYF.

V gene TRBV7-2 combines with J gene TRBJ1-2; D not resolved. CDR1 is SGHTA, CDR2 FQGNSA, per germline. Trimming took 0 bases from V and 4 from J, leaving 12 bases between them. This CDR3 is built from 15 residues. The CDR3 region has the DNA TGTGCCAGCAGCTTAGCGCGAAGGAGCAGCTATGGCTACACCTTC. This gives the protein CASSLARRSSYGYTF.